This is a list of T cell receptor beta chains from one sample in a study of T-cell reconstitution after alpha-beta-depleted transplantation in children. Each CDR3 protein is one row after TCRdb ran MiXCR on the PCR reads. The table lists about 540,000 distinct CDR3 sequences, roughly 18% of them singletons. The sequences come from PBMCs from the stem cell graft donor, collected from the stem cell graft. The receptors derive from a human donor who donated a stem cell graft to a child with acute lymphoblastic leukemia. CDR3s include the opening cysteine and the closing phenylalanine or tryptophan. The D gene is left open where the match is weak. For some rows the clone size is stated as once, few or many, or as a class when expanded; others skip it.

TRBV5-1	TRBJ2-7	once	NA	TGCGCCAGCAGCCCCCCATCGGGGTCCTCCTACGAGCAGTACTTC	CASSPPSGSSYEQYF
TRBV5-1	TRBJ2-7	NA	TRBD2	TGCGCCAGCAGCTTGGGGACTAGCGGGAGAGCCTACGAGCAGTACTTC	CASSLGTSGRAYEQYF
TRBV28	TRBJ2-7	few	TRBD2	TGTGCCAGCAGTTCAACGGGACTAGCGACCTCCTACGAGCAGTACTTC	CASSSTGLATSYEQYF
TRBV4-2	TRBJ2-7	few	TRBD2	TGTGCCAGCAGCACATATGGGGCTAGCGGTCGCTACGAGCAGTACTTC	CASSTYGASGRYEQYF
TRBV2	TRBJ2-3	NA	TRBD2	TGTGCCACCGAGCGGGAGAGCACAGATACGCAGTATTTT	CATERESTDTQYF
TRBV5-5	TRBJ2-1	few	NA	TGTGCCAGCAGCCCGGGGCTCCCCTCCTACAATGAGCAGTTCTTC	CASSPGLPSYNEQFF
TRBV3-1	TRBJ2-3	NA	NA	TGTGCCAGCAGCGACACAACCTACGGTACAAGCACAGATACGCAGTATTTT	CASSDTTYGTSTDTQYF
TRBV5-1	TRBJ1-1	few	NA	TGCGCCAGCAGCTGGGACAACGGGAACACTGAAGCTTTCTTT	CASSWDNGNTEAFF
TRBV5-1	TRBJ1-1	few	TRBD1	TGCGCCAGCAGCATCGGACAGGGCATGAACACTGAAGCTTTCTTT	CASSIGQGMNTEAFF
TRBV29-1	TRBJ2-7	few	NA	TGCAGCGTTGAGAATACCCTGATGGGTGAGCAGTACTTC	CSVENTLMGEQYF
TRBV10-2	TRBJ1-5	NA	NA	TGCGCCAGCAGTGAGTCATCGACTCAGCCCCAGCATTTT	CASSESSTQPQHF
TRBV24-1	TRBJ1-1	few	TRBD1	TGTGCCACCAGCAGGACAGGGGGAGCCACTGAAGCTTTCTTT	CATSRTGGATEAFF
TRBV5-1	TRBJ2-7	few	NA	TGCGCCAGCAGCGGCAGGGGCCTATCCTACGAGCAGTACTTC	CASSGRGLSYEQYF
TRBV5-1	TRBJ1-1	few	TRBD1	TGCGCCAGCAGCTTGTCGACAGGGGGCAGGGTCACTGAAGCTTTCTTT	CASSLSTGGRVTEAFF
TRBV20-1	TRBJ2-1	NA	NA	TGCAGTGCCAAAGGTGACTGGGGGGCCTACAATGAGCAGTTCTTC	CSAKGDWGAYNEQFF
TRBV28	TRBJ2-7	NA	NA	TGTGCCAGCAGCCGAACCAGGGTCTCCTACGAGCAGTACTTC	CASSRTRVSYEQYF
TRBV9	TRBJ1-6	NA	TRBD1	TGTGCCAGCAGCGAAAGACAGGGATTTAATTCACCCCTCCACTTT	CASSERQGFNSPLHF
TRBV5-1	TRBJ2-7	NA	TRBD1	TGCGCCAGCAGCCTCGGATTAGGACAGGGAATCACCTACGAGCAGTACTTC	CASSLGLGQGITYEQYF
TRBV9	TRBJ2-7	few	TRBD2	TGTGCCAGCAGCGTAGGTCCTAGCGGGGGAACCTACGAGCAGTACTTC	CASSVGPSGGTYEQYF
TRBV7-8	TRBJ2-7	NA	TRBD1	TGTGCCAGCAGTATTAGGACAGGGAGCTACGAGCAGTACTTC	CASSIRTGSYEQYF
TRBV7-8	TRBJ2-7	few	NA	TGTGCCAGCTCAACAAGGGGATTAGAGCAGTACTTC	CASSTRGLEQYF
TRBV25-1	TRBJ2-7	NA	NA	TGTGCCAGCAGTGATCCTCCGCCGACAGAGGTCACCTACGAGCAGTACTTC	CASSDPPPTEVTYEQYF
TRBV5-1	TRBJ2-3	NA	NA	TGCGCCAGCAGGCCGGCAGGGAGCACAGATACGCAGTATTTT	CASRPAGSTDTQYF
TRBV2	TRBJ2-3	few	NA	TGTGCCAGCAGTGAATGGGCAGGGGAGGGAAATACGCAGTATTTT	CASSEWAGEGNTQYF
TRBV7-9	TRBJ2-5	few	NA	TGTGCCAGCAGCATGAGGGAGACCCAGTACTTC	CASSMRETQYF
TRBV4-2	TRBJ2-7	few	NA	TGTGCCAGCAGCCAATCTTCGGGACTCAGTAACGAGCAGTACTTC	CASSQSSGLSNEQYF
TRBV20-1	TRBJ2-2	NA	TRBD2	TGCAGTGCTAACCGACTAGCGGGAGCCGGGGAGCTGTTTTTT	CSANRLAGAGELFF
TRBV12-3/TRBV12-4	TRBJ2-1	NA	TRBD2	TGTGCCAGCAGTTGGCTAGCGGGCTCCTACAATGAGCAGTTCTTC	CASSWLAGSYNEQFF
TRBV20-1	TRBJ2-3	NA	TRBD2	TGCAGTGCTAGACACCGGGAGGTTAGCACAGATACGCAGTATTTT	CSARHREVSTDTQYF
TRBV7-2	TRBJ2-1	few	TRBD2	TGTGCCAGCAGCCAACGGAGGCGGGAGGGCGATGAGCAGTTCTTC	CASSQRRREGDEQFF
TRBV12-3/TRBV12-4	TRBJ2-1	few	NA	TGTGCCAGCAGTGGGGGGGGCGACTACAATGAGCAGTTCTTC	CASSGGGDYNEQFF
TRBV28	TRBJ2-2	few	NA	TGTGCCAGCAGTTTAGGTGGCTTCCCCCGTCAAAGCACCGGGGAGCTGTTTTTT	CASSLGGFPRQSTGELFF
TRBV10-3	TRBJ2-5	NA	TRBD2	TGTGCCATCAGACCGGGACTAGCGGGGGAAGAGACCCAGTACTTC	CAIRPGLAGEETQYF
TRBV12-3/TRBV12-4	TRBJ2-7	many	NA	TGTGCCAGCAGTCTCAACCCTGACGGGCCCTTAGAACAGTACTTC	CASSLNPDGPLEQYF
TRBV5-1	TRBJ2-1	NA	NA	TGCGCCAGCAGCTTGGTAGGCGGGTTGTCCTACAATGAGCAGTTCTTC	CASSLVGGLSYNEQFF
TRBV3-1	TRBJ2-7	few	NA	TGTGCCAGCAGCCCAACCCTCGACAGGGAGGGCTACGAGCAGTACTTC	CASSPTLDREGYEQYF
TRBV5-1	TRBJ2-7	few	TRBD1	TGCGCCAGCAGCTCCTGGGACAGATCCTACGAGCAGTACTTC	CASSSWDRSYEQYF
TRBV7-9	TRBJ2-1	NA	NA	TGTGCCAGCAGCACCCGACTGGGGAGCTCCTACAATGAGCAGTTCTTC	CASSTRLGSSYNEQFF
TRBV2	TRBJ2-5	NA	NA	TGTGCCAGCAGTGGGTCGGGGGAGACCCAGTACTTC	CASSGSGETQYF
TRBV12-3/TRBV12-4	TRBJ2-2	NA	TRBD2	TGTGCCAGCAGTTTTCCCCCTGCGGGAGGGCCCGGGGAGCTGTTTTTT	CASSFPPAGGPGELFF
TRBV15	TRBJ2-3	few	NA	TGTGCCACCAGCAGTCGAAAGGATACGCAGTATTTT	CATSSRKDTQYF
TRBV28	TRBJ1-1	NA	TRBD1	TGTGCCAGCAGTGACACAGGGGGCGCGGGGAGCACTGAAGCTTTCTTT	CASSDTGGAGSTEAFF
TRBV12-3/TRBV12-4	TRBJ2-3	NA	NA	TGTGCCAGCAGTCCTGGGCGGACCACAGATACGCAGTATTTT	CASSPGRTTDTQYF
TRBV6-5	TRBJ1-2	few	NA	TGTGCCAGCAGTTTACGGGCTAACTATGGCTACACCTTC	CASSLRANYGYTF
TRBV18	TRBJ2-7	NA	NA	TGTGCCAGCTCCGTTAACAGGGTTATGTCCTACGAGCAGTACTTC	CASSVNRVMSYEQYF
TRBV7-9	TRBJ2-7	NA	NA	TGTGCCAGCACACAGGGATCCTACGAGCAGTACTTC	CASTQGSYEQYF
TRBV5-1	TRBJ2-3	NA	TRBD2	TGCGCCAGCAGCTCGACTAGCCTCGATACGCAGTATTTT	CASSSTSLDTQYF
TRBV6-1	TRBJ2-3	NA	NA	TGTGCCAGCATCGGACTACGGACGAAAGATACGCAGTATTTT	CASIGLRTKDTQYF
TRBV7-9	TRBJ2-5	NA	TRBD1	TGTGCCAGCAGCTTAGTTCCCGGACAGGGGGCGGAGACCCAGTACTTC	CASSLVPGQGAETQYF
TRBV4-1	TRBJ2-6	few	TRBD1	TGCGCCAGCAGCCAGATCGGGGACAGGGGGTCTGGGGCCAACGTCCTGACTTTC	CASSQIGDRGSGANVLTF
TRBV15	TRBJ1-1	few	NA	TGTGCCACCAGCAGGGACACTGAAGCTTTCTTT	CATSRDTEAFF
TRBV20-1	TRBJ2-1	few	TRBD2	TGCAGTGCTAGGGCCTCGGGACTAGCGGAGTACAATGAGCAGTTCTTC	CSARASGLAEYNEQFF
TRBV12-3/TRBV12-4	TRBJ1-5	few	TRBD1	TGTGCCAGCAGGACGAGACAGGGAGCAAATCAGCCCCAGCATTTT	CASRTRQGANQPQHF
TRBV5-1	TRBJ2-7	few	TRBD1	TGCGCCAGCAGCTTGGGTGGGACAGCACCCTACGAGCAGTACTTC	CASSLGGTAPYEQYF
TRBV12-3/TRBV12-4	TRBJ2-7	NA	NA	TGTGCCAGCAGGAGCCGGGACATGGGCGAGCAGTACTTC	CASRSRDMGEQYF